Listed here is a single TCR beta chain. How the authors handled the data: Amplified reference gene primers provided the basis for estimating nucleated cell counts. Clones were read by immunoSEQ multiplex PCR, and TCRdb kept only the in-frame ones, dropping some. From that table come the V and J calls and clone size; the DNA was used to work out D and trimming. The data show about 250,000 clones, around 84% seen once. The germline CDR1 and CDR2 sequences are MNHNS and SASEGT. Between the trimmed V and J ends, which lost 3 bases and 4 bases, there was a span of 12 bases. The CDR3 runs to 14 residues. The sample comes from a study of blood T cell repertoires in COVID-19. On the study more broadly: PBMCs, B-cell-depleted T cells, or T cells were the source of the cDNA or gDNA that made up the material.

Participants, about 18 to 100 years old, spanned approximately 26 US areas. Among Cohort 3 donors, those recovered had two negative PCRs, clearance, or symptom resolution. Sequenced: PBMCs or T cells enriched from blood (not recorded which). The TCR was taken from a middle-aged man who had recovered from COVID-19. The J gene is TRBJ1-2, the V gene TRBV6-1; D is undetermined. The CDR3 sequence: CASSEEWQIYGYTF. CDR3 coding DNA: TGTGCCAGCAGTGAGGAGTGGCAGATCTATGGCTACACCTTC.